The present TCR beta chain was sequenced within a study of T cells in localized non-small cell lung cancer (dated by TCRdb to 2020 to 2021). Regarding the research as a whole: Comparing tumors with uninvolved tumor-adjacent lungs, the study looked at the T cell repertoires of hundreds of patients with early-stage NSCLC. All 240 or so NSCLC patients in the cohort were treatment-naive and had localized lung tumors that were resected. Of the NSCLC patients, 120 to 150 were male and some 97 were female, and the mean age was approximately 69 years. Here is what the overall study found, with its caveats: Longer overall survival was associated with higher T cell density in blood, whereas shorter survival was associated with higher clonality in adjacent lung. The highest T cell clonality was observed in uninvolved tumor-adjacent lung, where clonality exceeded that of tumor, suggesting that antigenic responses were more focused in uninvolved tumor-adjacent lung. Because the study design was exploratory, TCR variables were selected using unadjusted p-values without false-discovery rate correction. Of the top 100 tumor clones, a median of about 53 were detected in paired uninvolved adjacent lung; around 27 were also among that lung's top 100. Because multi-region tumor sequencing was not done, intratumor heterogeneity could not be ruled out.

At diagnosis, tumor, uninvolved tumor-adjacent lung and peripheral blood were collected and then preserved as a mix of FFPE and fresh-frozen material. For TCR repertoire profiling, blood samples were analyzed in the form of peripheral blood mononuclear cells. TCR beta CDR3 regions were sequenced from DNA using the immunoSEQ Assay. In the source study's methods: T cell density was computed as TCR beta template counts normalized to usable DNA estimated by amplifying housekeeping genes. Using the preseqR package, richness was estimated by extrapolating to 120,000 templates for tissue samples and 400,000 templates for PBMC samples. Clonality was defined by subtracting Pielou's evenness from one. To identify tissue-enriched TCRs, differential abundance testing was run on productive amino-acid clonotypes with a minimum total count of 5 and an alpha of 0.1. The Jaccard Index and the Morisita Overlap Index were used to measure how much the repertoires overlapped between compartments. GLIPH grouped TCR beta CDR3s together with public tetramer-defined viral CDR3s, and a viral motif had to include at least three viral sequences and also show V-gene enrichment. What TCRdb holds here is the immuneACCESS table cut down to in-frame rearrangements. Part of the clones is not present; checked against another copy, under half of the missing clones reflect an unresolved V gene, and the others are unexplained. V and J calls and clone size are those listed in that table; D and trimming were worked out from the DNA. Across this sample there are 23,000 or so clones, with about 91% seen only once. Approximately 9.4% of the sample goes to the ten largest clones.

The germline ends are 20 bases apart after V is trimmed by 3 bases and J by 7 bases. Taken from the germline V gene, the CDR1 and CDR2 loops are SGHRS and YFSETQ. Inclusive of the bounding cysteine and phenylalanine, the CDR3 is 16 residues long. The kept DNA is CDR3 alone, 48 bases in frame from the first base. This clone showed up just once. Its antigen is currently not known. Base qualities are not recorded, but no much larger clone differs from it by a single base. This receptor was taken from a woman aged 40-69 years with stage III lung adenocarcinoma. The sequence joins TRBV5-1 to TRBJ2-1, and possibly TRBD2, on 6 matching bases. Material: peripheral blood mononuclear cells, obtained before any cancer treatment. The nucleotide sequence reads as follows: TGCGCCAGCAGCTCCGGGGGAAATAGACCTACTAATGAGCAGTTCTTC. This yields the protein CASSSGGNRPTNEQFF.